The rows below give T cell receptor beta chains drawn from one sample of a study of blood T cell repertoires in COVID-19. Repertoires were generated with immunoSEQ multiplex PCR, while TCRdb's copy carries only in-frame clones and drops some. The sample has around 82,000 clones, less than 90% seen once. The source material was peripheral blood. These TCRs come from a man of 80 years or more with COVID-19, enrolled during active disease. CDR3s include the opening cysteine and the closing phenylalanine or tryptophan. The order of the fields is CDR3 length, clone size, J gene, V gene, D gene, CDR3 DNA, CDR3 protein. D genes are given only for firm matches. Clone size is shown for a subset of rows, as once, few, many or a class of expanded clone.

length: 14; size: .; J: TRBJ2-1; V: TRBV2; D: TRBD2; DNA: TGTGCCAGCAGCAGAGAGCGGGGGTACTATGAGCAGTTCTTC; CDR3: CASSRERGYYEQFF
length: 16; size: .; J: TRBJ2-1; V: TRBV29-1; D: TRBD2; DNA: TGCAGCGTTGAATCGGTCGAGCGGGGGGTTTACAATGAGCAGTTCTTC; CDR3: CSVESVERGVYNEQFF
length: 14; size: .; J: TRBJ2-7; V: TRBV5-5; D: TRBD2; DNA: TGTGCCAGCACCTCGACTCTCGGGAGGAACGAGCAGTACTTC; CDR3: CASTSTLGRNEQYF
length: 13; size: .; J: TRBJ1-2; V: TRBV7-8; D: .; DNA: TGTGCCAGCAGCTTAGCGGAGGGCTATGGCTACACCTTC; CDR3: CASSLAEGYGYTF
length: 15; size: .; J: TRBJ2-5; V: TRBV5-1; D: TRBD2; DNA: TGCGCCAGCACCGGACTAGCGGGGGGTGGGGAGACCCAGTACTTC; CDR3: CASTGLAGGGETQYF
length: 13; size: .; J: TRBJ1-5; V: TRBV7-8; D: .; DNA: TGTGCCAGCAGCTTAGCGCTAGATCAGCCCCAGCATTTT; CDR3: CASSLALDQPQHF
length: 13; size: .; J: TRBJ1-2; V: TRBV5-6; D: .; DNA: TGTGCCAGCAGCTTGGGGAGCGGCTATGGCTACACCTTC; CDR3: CASSLGSGYGYTF
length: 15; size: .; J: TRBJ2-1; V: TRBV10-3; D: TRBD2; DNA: TGTGCCATCAGTGAGTCGCTCGGGACTACTTATCATCAGTTCTTC; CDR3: CAISESLGTTYHQFF
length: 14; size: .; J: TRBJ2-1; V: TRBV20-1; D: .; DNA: TGCAGTGCTAGTTTGGCAGGTTCCTACAATGAGCAGTTCTTC; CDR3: CSASLAGSYNEQFF
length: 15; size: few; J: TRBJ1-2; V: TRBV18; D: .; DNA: TGTGCCAGCTCACGGGACACGGCATCCAACTATGGCTACACCTTC; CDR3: CASSRDTASNYGYTF
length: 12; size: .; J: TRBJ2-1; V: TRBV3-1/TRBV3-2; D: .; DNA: TGTGCCAGCAGCCCCTCGTACAATGAGCAGTTCTTC; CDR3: CASSPSYNEQFF
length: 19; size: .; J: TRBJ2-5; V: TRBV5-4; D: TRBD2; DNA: TGTGCCAGCAGCTGGGGACTAGCGGGGGGCCTAGGCCTCAAAGAGACCCAGTACTTC; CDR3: CASSWGLAGGLGLKETQYF
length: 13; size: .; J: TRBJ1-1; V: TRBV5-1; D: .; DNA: TGCGCCAGCAACACAGGGTCGGACACTGAAGCTTTCTTT; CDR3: CASNTGSDTEAFF